A single sample is the source of the 6 T cell receptor beta chains below, sequenced in a study of cytomegalovirus exposure and HLA in healthy donors (dated by TCRdb to the late 2010s). Receptor libraries were prepared by the immunoSEQ multiplex PCR assay. A mixture of 60 forward primers for TCR Vbeta segments and 13 reverse primers for TCR Jbeta segments was used in the multiplex PCR. The immuneACCESS repertoire file appears here via TCRdb, limited to in-frame rearrangements. These files lack a portion of the clones; in checked studies, under half of the deficit traces to unresolved V genes, and the cause of the others is not known. This sample gives around 120,000 clones in total; roughly 80% of them show up just once. The ten largest clones take up 4% to 5% of the sample. Sequenced sample: PBMCs. All receptors derive from a man in his fifties in good health and CMV-seropositive.

The CDR3 DNA follows: TGTGCCTGGAGTCCCAGGGATGAGCAGTTCTTC. It is translated as CAWSPRDEQFF. This chain joins TRBV30 and TRBJ2-1, with D possibly TRBD1 on 5 matching bases. This CDR3 is built from 11 residues. The germline V gene encodes CDR1 GTSNPN and CDR2 SVGIG (reference sequence). V was clipped by 2 bases and J by 8 bases, with 7 bases between them.

V and J are TRBV5-1 and TRBJ2-7; tentatively, D is TRBD1 (6 bases). The CDR3 length is 13 residues. Germline CDR1 SGHRS, CDR2 YFSETQ. V shed 7 bases and J shed 7 bases, with 18 bases lying between them. The CDR3 loop is CASGWTALGEQYF. CDR3 nucleotides: TGCGCCAGCGGCTGGACAGCTTTGGGGGAGCAGTACTTC.

This clone has just a few counts. The rearrangement links TRBV7-2 to TRBJ1-2; D remains unclear. Germline V gives CDR1 SGHTA, CDR2 FQGNSA. V was cut by 0 bases and J by 3 bases, with 5 bases left in between. The CDR3 has 13 amino acids. The CDR3 sequence: CASSLARDYGYTF. The CDR3 region has the DNA TGTGCCAGCAGCTTAGCGCGTGACTATGGCTACACCTTC.

The gene calls are TRBV4-1 and TRBJ1-1, with unresolved D. Between the trimmed V and J ends, which lost 4 bases and 8 bases, there was a span of 20 bases. This CDR3 is built from 15 residues. Per the germline V gene, CDR1 is MGHRA and CDR2 is YSYEKL. The CDR3: CASSPHFPGDPEAFF. The CDR3 DNA sequence: TGCGCCAGCAGCCCTCATTTCCCCGGGGATCCCGAAGCTTTCTTT.

The sample holds one count of this clone. This chain links TRBV19 with TRBJ1-5, with a weak D call TRBD1 (5 bases). The ends were cut back, 5 bases at V and 1 base at J, with 15 bases in the middle. Germline CDR1 LNHDA, CDR2 SQIVND (reference sequence). CDR3 size: 16 residues. The CDR3 sequence is CASSPPGRRSNQPQHF. The DNA for the CDR3 is TGTGCCAGTAGTCCACCAGGGAGGAGAAGCAATCAGCCCCAGCATTTT.

This clone was detected only a few times. This rearrangement joins TRBV19 to TRBJ2-5; TRBD2 matches 13 bases. The CDR3 consists of 16 residues. J gave up 6 bases and V 8 bases, and 12 bases lay outside the gene matches. The V gene's germline CDR1 is LNHDA and CDR2 SQIVND (reference sequence). CDR3 protein: CASSDPGTSGMKTQYF. The CDR3 DNA reads TGTGCCAGTTCGGACCCAGGGACTAGCGGGATGAAGACCCAGTACTTC.